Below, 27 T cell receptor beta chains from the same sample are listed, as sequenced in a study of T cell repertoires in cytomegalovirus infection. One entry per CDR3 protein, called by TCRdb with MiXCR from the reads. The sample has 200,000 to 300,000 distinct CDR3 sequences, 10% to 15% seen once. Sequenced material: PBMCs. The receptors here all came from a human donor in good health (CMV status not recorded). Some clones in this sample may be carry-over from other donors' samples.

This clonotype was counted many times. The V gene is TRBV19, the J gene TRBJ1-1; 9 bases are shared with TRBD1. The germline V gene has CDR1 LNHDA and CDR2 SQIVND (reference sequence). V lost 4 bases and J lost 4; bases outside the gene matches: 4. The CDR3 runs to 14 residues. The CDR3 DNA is TGTGCCAGTAGTACCCCGACAGGGGGCACTGAAGCTTTCTTT. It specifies CASSTPTGGTEAFF.

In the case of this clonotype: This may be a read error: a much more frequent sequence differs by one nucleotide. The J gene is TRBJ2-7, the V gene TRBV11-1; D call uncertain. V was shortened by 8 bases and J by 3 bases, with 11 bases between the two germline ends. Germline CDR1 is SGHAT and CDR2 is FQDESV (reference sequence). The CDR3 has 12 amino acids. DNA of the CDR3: TGTGCCAGCGGCCCGGCCCTCTACGAGCAGTACTTC. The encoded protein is CASGPALYEQYF.

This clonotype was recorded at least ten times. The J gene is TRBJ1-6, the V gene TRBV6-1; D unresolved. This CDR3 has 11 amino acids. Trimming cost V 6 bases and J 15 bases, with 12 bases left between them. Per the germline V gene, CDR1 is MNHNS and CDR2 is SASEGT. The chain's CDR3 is CASSPGNDLHF. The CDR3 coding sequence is TGTGCCAGCAGCCCCGGGAATGACCTCCACTTT.

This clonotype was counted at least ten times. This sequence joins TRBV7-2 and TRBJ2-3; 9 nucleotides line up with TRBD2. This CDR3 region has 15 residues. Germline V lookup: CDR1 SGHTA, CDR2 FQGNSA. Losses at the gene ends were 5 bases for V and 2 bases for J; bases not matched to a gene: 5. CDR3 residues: CASSERGALTDTQYF. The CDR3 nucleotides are TGTGCCAGCAGCGAGCGGGGGGCCCTCACAGATACGCAGTATTTT.

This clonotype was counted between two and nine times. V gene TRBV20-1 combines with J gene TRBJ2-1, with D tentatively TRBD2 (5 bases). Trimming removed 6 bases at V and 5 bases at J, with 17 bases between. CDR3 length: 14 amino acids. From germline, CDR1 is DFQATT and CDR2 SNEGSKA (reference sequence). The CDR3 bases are TGCAGTGCCCTTCGGGGAGTGTTGGACAATGAGCAGTTCTTC. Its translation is CSALRGVLDNEQFF.

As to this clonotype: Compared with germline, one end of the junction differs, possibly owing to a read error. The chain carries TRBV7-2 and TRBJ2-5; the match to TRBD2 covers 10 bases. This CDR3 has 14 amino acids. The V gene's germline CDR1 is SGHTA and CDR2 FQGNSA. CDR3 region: CASSPSGGWEIQYF. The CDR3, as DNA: TGTGCCAGCAGCCCTAGCGGGGGTTGGGAGATCCAGTACTTC.

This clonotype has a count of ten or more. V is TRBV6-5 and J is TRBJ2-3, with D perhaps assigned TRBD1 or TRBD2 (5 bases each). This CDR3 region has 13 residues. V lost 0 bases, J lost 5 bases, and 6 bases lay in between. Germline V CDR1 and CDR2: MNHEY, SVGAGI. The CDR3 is CASSYSRGDTQYF. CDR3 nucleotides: TGTGCCAGCAGTTACTCGAGGGGAGATACGCAGTATTTT.

As DNA, the CDR3 is TGTGCTAGTGGTTTCCGGTCCTCCTACGAGCAGTACTTC. Translated, it gives CASGFRSSYEQYF. V and J are TRBV12-5 and TRBJ2-7; D unclear. Trimming stripped 3 bases from V and 0 bases from J, with 6 bases between. The CDR3 totals 13 residues. The germline V gene encodes CDR1 LGHNT and CDR2 FRNRAP.

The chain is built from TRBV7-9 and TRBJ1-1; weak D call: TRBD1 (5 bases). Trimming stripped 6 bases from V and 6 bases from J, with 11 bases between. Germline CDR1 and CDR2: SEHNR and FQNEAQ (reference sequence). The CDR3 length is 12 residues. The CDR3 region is CASREGFAEAFF. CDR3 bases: TGTGCCAGCAGGGAGGGGTTTGCTGAAGCTTTCTTT.

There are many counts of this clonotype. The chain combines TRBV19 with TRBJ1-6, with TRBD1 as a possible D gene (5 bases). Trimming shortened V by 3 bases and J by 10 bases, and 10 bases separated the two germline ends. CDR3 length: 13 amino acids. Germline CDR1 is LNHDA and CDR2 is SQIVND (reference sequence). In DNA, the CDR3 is TGTGCCAGTAGTATCGAGAGGGGATCACCCCTCCACTTT. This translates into CASSIERGSPLHF. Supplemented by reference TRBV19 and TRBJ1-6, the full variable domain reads DGGITQSPKYLFRKEGQNVTLSCEQNLNHDAMYWYRQDPGQGLRLIYYSQIVNDFQKGDIAEGYSVSREKKESFPLTVTSAQKNPTAFYLCASSIERGSPLHFGNGTRLTVT.

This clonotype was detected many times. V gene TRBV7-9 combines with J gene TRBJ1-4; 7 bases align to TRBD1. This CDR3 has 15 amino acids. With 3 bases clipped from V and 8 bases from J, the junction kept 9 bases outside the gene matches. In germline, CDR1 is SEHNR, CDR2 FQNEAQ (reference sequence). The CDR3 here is CASSFTGAVGEKLFF. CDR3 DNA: TGTGCCAGCAGCTTTACAGGGGCAGTGGGGGAAAAACTGTTTTTT.

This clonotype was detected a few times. CDR3 sequence reads: CASSYSGGGLVNTEAFF. CDR3 coding DNA: TGTGCCAGCAGTTACTCCGGGGGAGGGTTGGTGAACACTGAAGCTTTCTTT. The chain uses TRBV6-5 and TRBJ1-1; D is perhaps TRBD1 (5 bases). This CDR3 region has 17 residues. The germline V gene has CDR1 MNHEY and CDR2 SVGAGI. Trimming took 0 bases from V and 0 from J, leaving 14 bases between them.

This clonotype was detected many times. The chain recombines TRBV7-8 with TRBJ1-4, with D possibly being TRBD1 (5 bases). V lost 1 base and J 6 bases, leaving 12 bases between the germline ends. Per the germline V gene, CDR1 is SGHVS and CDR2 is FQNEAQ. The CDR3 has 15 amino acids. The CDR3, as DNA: TGTGCCAGCAGCTTAGTGTCTGGGGCGGATGAAAAACTGTTTTTT. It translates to CASSLVSGADEKLFF.

The CDR3 DNA is TGCAGTGCACCTCTCCCGGGACGCGGGCGGAACAATGAGCAGTTCTTC. Its translation: CSAPLPGRGRNNEQFF. The rearrangement joins TRBV20-1 to TRBJ2-1, with D possibly being TRBD1 or TRBD2 (5 bases each). CDR3 length: 16 residues. The V and J ends lost 6 bases and 5 bases respectively, with 23 bases between them. Per germline, CDR1 DFQATT and CDR2 SNEGSKA (reference sequence).

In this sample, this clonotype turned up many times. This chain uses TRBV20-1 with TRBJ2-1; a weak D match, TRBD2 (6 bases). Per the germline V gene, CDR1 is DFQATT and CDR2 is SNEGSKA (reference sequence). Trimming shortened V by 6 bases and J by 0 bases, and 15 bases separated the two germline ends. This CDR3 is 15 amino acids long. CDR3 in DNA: TGCAGTGCAGCGGCGGCGGGGATCTCCTACAATGAGCAGTTCTTC. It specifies CSAAAAGISYNEQFF.

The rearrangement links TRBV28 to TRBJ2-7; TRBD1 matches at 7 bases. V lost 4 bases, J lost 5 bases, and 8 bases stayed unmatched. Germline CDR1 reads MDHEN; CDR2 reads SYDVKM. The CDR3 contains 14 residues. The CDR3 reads CASSSPTGPHEQYF. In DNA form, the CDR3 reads TGTGCCAGCAGTTCCCCGACAGGGCCCCACGAGCAGTACTTC.

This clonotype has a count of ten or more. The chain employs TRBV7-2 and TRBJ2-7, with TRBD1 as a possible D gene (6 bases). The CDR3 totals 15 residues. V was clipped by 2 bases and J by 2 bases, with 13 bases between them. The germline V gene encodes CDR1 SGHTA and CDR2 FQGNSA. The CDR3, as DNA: TGTGCCAGCAGCTTATCTCGGGACACTACCTACGAGCAGTACTTC. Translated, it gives CASSLSRDTTYEQYF.

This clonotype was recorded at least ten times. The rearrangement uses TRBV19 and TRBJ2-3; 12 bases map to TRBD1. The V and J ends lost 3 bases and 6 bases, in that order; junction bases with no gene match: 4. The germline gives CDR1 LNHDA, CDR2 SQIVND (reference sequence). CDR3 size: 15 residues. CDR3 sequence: CASSIGGTGGDTQYF. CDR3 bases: TGTGCCAGTAGTATCGGTGGGACAGGGGGCGATACGCAGTATTTT.

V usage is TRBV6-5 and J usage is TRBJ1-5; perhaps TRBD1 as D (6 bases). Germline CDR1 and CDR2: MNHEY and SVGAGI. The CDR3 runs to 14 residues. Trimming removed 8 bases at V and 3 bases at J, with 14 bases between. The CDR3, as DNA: TGTGCCAGCCGGGGTGGACAGCCCAATCAGCCCCAGCATTTT. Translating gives CASRGGQPNQPQHF.

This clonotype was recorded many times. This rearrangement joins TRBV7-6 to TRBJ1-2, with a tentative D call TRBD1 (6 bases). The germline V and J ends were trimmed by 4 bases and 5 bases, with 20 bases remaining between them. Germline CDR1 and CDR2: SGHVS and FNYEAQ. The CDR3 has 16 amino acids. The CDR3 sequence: CASSSLRGSNPYGYTF. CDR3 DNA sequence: TGTGCCAGCAGCTCGCTCAGGGGCTCCAACCCGTATGGCTACACCTTC.

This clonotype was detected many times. The CDR3 DNA sequence: TGTGCCAGCAGTTTTTTTGCTGAAGCTTTCTTT. The encoded protein is CASSFFAEAFF. The V and J genes are TRBV28 and TRBJ1-1; D gene unclear. CDR1 is MDHEN, CDR2 SYDVKM, per germline. This CDR3 comprises 11 residues. Trimming shortened V by 3 bases and J by 6 bases, and 5 bases separated the two germline ends.

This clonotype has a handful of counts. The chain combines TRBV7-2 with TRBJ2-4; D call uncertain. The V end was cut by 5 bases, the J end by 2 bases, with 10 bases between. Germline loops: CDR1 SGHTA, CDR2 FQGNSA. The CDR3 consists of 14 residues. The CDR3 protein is CASSPEWTKNIQYF. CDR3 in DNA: TGTGCCAGCAGCCCGGAATGGACCAAAAACATTCAGTACTTC.

CDR3 sequence: CASKVQTSGSRGELFF. As DNA, the CDR3 is TGTGCCAGCAAAGTCCAGACTAGCGGGAGCAGAGGGGAGCTGTTTTTT. The V gene is TRBV28, the J gene TRBJ2-2, with 12 bases fitting TRBD2. From germline, CDR1 is MDHEN and CDR2 SYDVKM. This CDR3 region has 16 residues. Trimming removed 7 bases from V and 8 bases from J; junction bases left unmatched: 11.

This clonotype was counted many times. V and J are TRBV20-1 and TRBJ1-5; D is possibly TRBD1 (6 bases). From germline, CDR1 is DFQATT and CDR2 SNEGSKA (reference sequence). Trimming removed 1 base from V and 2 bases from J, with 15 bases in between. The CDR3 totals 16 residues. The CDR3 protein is CSARGVQGWRNQPQHF. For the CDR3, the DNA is TGCAGTGCTAGAGGTGTACAGGGCTGGCGCAATCAGCCCCAGCATTTT.

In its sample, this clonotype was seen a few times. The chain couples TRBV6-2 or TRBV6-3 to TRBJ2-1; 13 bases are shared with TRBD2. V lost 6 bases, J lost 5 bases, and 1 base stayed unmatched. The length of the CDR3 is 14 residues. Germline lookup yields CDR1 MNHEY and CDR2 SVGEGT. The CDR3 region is CASRGLAGNNEQFF. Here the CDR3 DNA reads TGTGCCAGCAGGGGACTAGCGGGAAACAATGAGCAGTTCTTC.

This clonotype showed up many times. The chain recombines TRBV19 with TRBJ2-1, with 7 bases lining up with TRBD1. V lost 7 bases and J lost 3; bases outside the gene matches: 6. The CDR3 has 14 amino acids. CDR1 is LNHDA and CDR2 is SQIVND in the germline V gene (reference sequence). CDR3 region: CASKKGAGYNEQFF. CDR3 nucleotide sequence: TGTGCCAGTAAGAAGGGGGCTGGCTACAATGAGCAGTTCTTC.

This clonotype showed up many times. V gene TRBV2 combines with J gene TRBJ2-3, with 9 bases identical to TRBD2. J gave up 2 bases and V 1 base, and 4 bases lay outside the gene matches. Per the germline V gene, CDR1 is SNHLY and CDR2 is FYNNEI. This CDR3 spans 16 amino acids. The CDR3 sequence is CASSEETSGLTDTQYF. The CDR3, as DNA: TGTGCCAGCAGTGAAGAGACTAGCGGACTCACAGATACGCAGTATTTT.